This entry concerns a single TCR beta chain. The sample belongs to a study of blood T cell repertoires in COVID-19. Study at large: The United States, Italy and Spain provided the acute and convalescent COVID-19 samples. PBMCs, B-cell-depleted T cells, or T cells were the source of the cDNA or gDNA that made up the material.

Per the original methods: Using reference gene primer amplification, nucleated cell counts were estimated. The data were produced by immunoSEQ multiplex PCR, yet TCRdb's version contains in-frame clones alone and is incomplete. V, J and clone size are taken as reported in that table, and D and trimming were inferred from the DNA itself. The table lists fewer than 100,000 clones, 80% to 95% of them singletons. This CDR3 has 16 amino acids. The germline V gene encodes CDR1 MDHEN and CDR2 SYDVKM. After removal of 6 bases from V and 1 base from J, the junction contained 10 bases not matched to a gene. This clonotype originated in a woman aged 80 or older with acute or convalescent COVID-19. The sequencing input was peripheral blood. V usage is TRBV28 and J usage is TRBJ2-5, with TRBD2 matching over 8 bases. DNA of the CDR3: TGTGCCAGCAGCTCGGCCGGGGGGGCCCCCCAAGAGACCCAGTACTTC. Protein sequence: CASSSAGGAPQETQYF. Complete variable domain (other parts from reference TRBV28 and TRBJ2-5): DVKVTQSSRYLVKRTGEKVFLECVQDMDHENMFWYRQDPGLGLRLIYFSYDVKMKEKGDIPEGYSVSREKKERFSLILESASTNQTSMYLCASSSAGGAPQETQYFGPGTRLLVL.